Included here is one TCR beta chain sequence, with context. The antigen this receptor binds is unknown. No clone much larger than this one lies a single base away; base qualities are absent. The sample is drawn from a study of CD8 T cells in Susac syndrome (dated 2019 in TCRdb). Regarding the complete study: Among the Susac syndrome patients who were sequenced, clinically active disease was present in more than 5 and clinical remission was observed in eight. At blood withdrawal, Susac syndrome patients were either therapy-naive, taking corticosteroids (in some cases with IVIg as well), or taking IVIg alone. Whether CD8+ T cell activation and differentiation in Susac syndrome was antigen driven was tested using repertoire sequencing. Clonality of the CD8+ T cell repertoire was compared between roughly eleven healthy donors, 14 Susac syndrome patients and roughly 15 multiple sclerosis patients. The research as a whole found: Roughly 15 and five Susac-specific public clones were found in the total CD8+ and CD8+ TEMRA repertoires, respectively. CD8+ repertoires in Susac syndrome showed clonal expansion, which was highest in CD8+ TEMRA cells and was greater in clinically active patients than in remitting patients. The number of individuals in the TCR sequencing and HLA analysis was recognized as being relatively small.

Measured from the cysteine to the phenylalanine, the CDR3 is 14 residues long. Only the CDR3 portion is preserved as DNA: 42 bases, with reading frame beginning at the first base. CDR1 and CDR2 (MNHEY, SMNVEV) derive from the germline V gene (reference sequence). Trimming takes 0 bases from V and 5 bases from J, and the germline ends sit 10 bases apart. RNA was extracted using the RNeasy kit, and about 0.45 to 1 microgram was reverse transcribed with random hexamers. The immunoSEQ multiplex PCR assay, which covers 54 Vbeta and 13 Jbeta segments, was used to amplify TCR beta CDR3 regions. PCR amplification bias was corrected by using a synthetic template baseline for primer optimization and computational correction. In the original analysis: Reads were annotated to V, D and J genes according to IMGT and were analyzed with immunoSEQ Analyzer, with only productive sequences retained. Clonality was computed as one minus Shannon entropy normalized by log2 of the number of productive unique sequences. Public and private clones were assessed among the 100 most prevalent clones of each patient and control. Clones were defined as Susac-specific if absent from the healthy and MS cohorts, from under 1,200 published viral clones and from other ImmuneACCESS disease sequences. The public reads were reanalyzed by TCRdb: fastp trimming at Q25, MiXCR alignment, in-frame beta chains only. Entries that share a CDR3 protein sequence are merged under the most common genes and DNA. TCRdb's processing, not the authors', yielded these V and J calls. The sample table shows around 100,000 distinct CDR3 sequences, and approximately 95% are seen once. The ten largest clones take up less than 0.35% of the sample.

High-throughput TCR beta sequencing profiled peripheral blood CD8+ and CD4+ T cells from healthy donors, Susac syndrome patients and multiple sclerosis patients. The Susac syndrome patients fulfilled recently defined diagnostic criteria for either definite or probable disease. Bulk CD8+ and CD4+ T cells were purified by magnetic negative isolation, whereas CD8+ TEMRA cells were enriched by FACS. Blood was drawn into EDTA tubes, processed within 24 hours, and PBMCs were isolated by density gradient centrifugation. PBMCs intended for TCR sequencing were frozen in liquid nitrogen and were later thawed in a 37 degrees C water bath. A purity of at least 90% was achieved for sorted or isolated CD4+, CD8+ and CD8+ TEMRA cells.

The sequence was collected from a human donor with Susac syndrome. The chain uses TRBV27 and TRBJ1-2; the D gene cannot be resolved reliably. The sample consisted of CD8+ T cells from PBMCs. The encoded CDR3 is CASSLSRPKYGYTF. The DNA reads TGTGCCAGCAGTTTATCCCGACCAAAGTATGGCTACACCTTC.